Sequencing of this TCR beta chain was carried out in a study of cytomegalovirus exposure and HLA in healthy donors. The study's findings and limits: About 87% or about 30% of the time was how often most TCR beta V segments were productive, according to an earlier analysis.

It was with 60 Vbeta and 13 Jbeta primers that the PCR ran. Sequencing used immunoSEQ multiplex PCR; TCRdb keeps in-frame clones, though not all of them. The profile shows about 150,000 clones, about 83% of them singletons. This CDR3 has 13 residues. The V gene end was trimmed by 3 bases and the J gene end by 3 bases; junction bases not matched to a gene: 2. The germline gives CDR1 MGHRA, CDR2 YSYEKL. A remark on this clone: No antigen is known for it.

This receptor was obtained from a man aged 35 to 55 in good health and CMV-seropositive. The chain links TRBV4-1 to TRBJ2-7, with 7 bases aligning to TRBD2. Input material: PBMCs. In nucleotides, the CDR3 is TGCGCCAGCAGCCATGCGGGGGACTACGAGCAGTACTTC. It encodes CASSHAGDYEQYF.